Listed below are T cell receptor beta chains from one sample, sequenced in a study of blood T cell repertoires in COVID-19. The table came from immunoSEQ multiplex PCR; TCRdb's copy has only in-frame clones and leaves some out. The sample carries 130,000 or so clones, over 65% recorded once. The sequenced sample consisted of peripheral blood. These receptors originate from a man between 60 and 70 years old with acute or convalescent COVID-19. The CDR3 runs from the conserved cysteine through the conserved F or W. A D gene is named only where the DNA matches it firmly. A row's size may be missing; if present it is once, few, many or a size class.

d_gene,v_gene,abundance,j_gene,CDR3nt,CDR3aa
.,TRBV27,.,TRBJ1-5,TGTGCCAGTGCAGGGCAGTCGGGCAATCAGCCCCAGCATTTT,CASAGQSGNQPQHF
TRBD2,TRBV7-2,.,TRBJ2-5,TGTGCCAGCAGCTTAGTTGGCGGGAGGGCGGAGACCCAGTACTTC,CASSLVGGRAETQYF
.,TRBV9,.,TRBJ2-5,TGTGCCAGCAGCGTAACGTCCCAGGGCGGAGAGACCCAGTACTTC,CASSVTSQGGETQYF
TRBD1,TRBV11-3,.,TRBJ2-3,TGTGCCAGCAGCACGGGACAGCGCAGCACAGATACGCAGTATTTT,CASSTGQRSTDTQYF
.,TRBV6-1,.,TRBJ1-2,TGTGCCAGCAGTGAGCAGGGTCGCTATGGCTACACCTTC,CASSEQGRYGYTF
.,TRBV5-1,.,TRBJ2-5,TGCGCCAGCAGCTTGAGCCAGGGTAAGGGAGAGACCCAGTACTTC,CASSLSQGKGETQYF
TRBD2,TRBV2,.,TRBJ2-1,TGTGCCAGGGGGGGGACTAGCGGGAGTAGAATGAATGAGCAGTTCTTC,CARGGTSGSRMNEQFF
.,TRBV15,.,TRBJ2-1,TGTGCCACCAGCAGAGATTGGGGCAGGTCCTACAATGAGCAGTTCTTC,CATSRDWGRSYNEQFF
TRBD1,TRBV19,.,TRBJ1-1,TGTGCCAGTAGTCCCCCTGGACAGGGCGGCACTGAAGCTTTCTTT,CASSPPGQGGTEAFF
TRBD1,TRBV6-2/TRBV6-3,.,TRBJ2-7,TGTGCCAGCAGCCCCGAGGGCTGGACAGGAGCCTACGAGCAGTACTTC,CASSPEGWTGAYEQYF
.,TRBV3-1/TRBV3-2,.,TRBJ2-2,TGTGCCAGCAGCCAAGCCAAAGGGGAGCTGTTTTTT,CASSQAKGELFF
TRBD1,TRBV28,once,TRBJ1-5,TGTGCCAGCAGTTTGACAGGGGGGCCCCAGCATTTT,CASSLTGGPQHF
.,TRBV5-4,.,TRBJ2-3,TGTGCCAGCAGCTGGACAGAAGCAGATACGCAGTATTTT,CASSWTEADTQYF
.,TRBV29-1,.,TRBJ2-3,TGCAGCGTTGGGTCCGGGACAGATACGCAGTATTTT,CSVGSGTDTQYF
.,TRBV19,.,TRBJ1-1,TGTGCCAGTAGTCTATCGTCACAGCAAAGGGGGACTGAAGCTTTCTTT,CASSLSSQQRGTEAFF
.,TRBV2,once,TRBJ2-1,TGTGCCAGCAGTACCAACCCTACAGGGGGGGGTCGCAATGAGCAGTTCTTC,CASSTNPTGGGRNEQFF
TRBD2,TRBV28,.,TRBJ2-3,TGTGCCAGCGTGCTAGCGGGAGCTCCCTCAGATACGCAGTATTTT,CASVLAGAPSDTQYF
.,TRBV7-2,.,TRBJ1-5,TGTGCCAGCAGCCTGGACAGCGTCGATCAGCCCCAGCATTTT,CASSLDSVDQPQHF
.,TRBV6-5,.,TRBJ2-7,TGTGCCAGCAGTCGACAGGCCGCCTACGAGCAGTACTTC,CASSRQAAYEQYF
TRBD2,TRBV10-3,.,TRBJ2-3,TGTGCCATCAGTGATCGACTAGCGGATAGAGGCGAGTATTTT,CAISDRLADRGEYF
TRBD2,TRBV28,.,TRBJ2-7,TGTGCCAGCAGTTTATCCGGACTAGCGGGAGGGCGTTGGTACGAGCAGTACTTC,CASSLSGLAGGRWYEQYF
TRBD2,TRBV4-2,.,TRBJ2-7,TGTGCCAGCAGCCTATATTCTAGCGGGACCTTAGCCTACGAGCAGTACTTC,CASSLYSSGTLAYEQYF
.,TRBV5-6,.,TRBJ2-1,TGTGCCAGCACCTATTCCCTAGGTCTTGAGCAGTTCTTC,CASTYSLGLEQFF
TRBD2,TRBV19,.,TRBJ2-5,TGTGCCAGTAGTATTCTGGCTAGCGGGAGGTCAGAGACCCAGTACTTC,CASSILASGRSETQYF
.,TRBV30,.,TRBJ1-5,TGTGCCTGGAGTGCTTCCCGGACGGACAGCGGTAGCAATCAGCCCCAGCATTTT,CAWSASRTDSGSNQPQHF
TRBD2,TRBV10-2,.,TRBJ2-1,TGCGCCAGCACAGGACTAGCGGTAGATGAGCAGTTCTTC,CASTGLAVDEQFF
.,TRBV5-1,once,TRBJ2-1,TGCGCCAGCAGCTTCCTAGGGACTTCGTACAATGAGCAGTTCTTC,CASSFLGTSYNEQFF
.,TRBV12-5,.,TRBJ2-7,TGTGCTAGTGGCCTGGACAGCTACGAGCAGTACTTC,CASGLDSYEQYF
.,TRBV19,once,TRBJ2-1,TGTGCCAGTAGTCTCCCGGGTGTAGGGGTAAAGTTCTTC,CASSLPGVGVKFF
.,TRBV27,.,TRBJ1-5,TGTGCCAGCAGTCCACAGGGAGAGTCCAATCAGCCCCAGCATTTT,CASSPQGESNQPQHF
TRBD1,TRBV19,.,TRBJ1-5,TGTGCCAGTAGTGGCAGGGACAGGGGGCGCGATCAGCCCCAGCATTTT,CASSGRDRGRDQPQHF
TRBD1,TRBV19,.,TRBJ2-1,TGTGCCAGTCGGGACAGGGGATCCTACAATGAGCAGTTCTTC,CASRDRGSYNEQFF
TRBD1,TRBV10-2,.,TRBJ2-7,TGCGCCAGCAGTGAGTCCAGGGGGGAGCAGTACTTC,CASSESRGEQYF
TRBD2,TRBV9,.,TRBJ2-1,TGTGCCAGCAGCGTAGCACTAGCGGGCTTCAATGAGCAGTTCTTC,CASSVALAGFNEQFF
.,TRBV24-1,.,TRBJ2-3,TGTGCCACCAGTAGGGGTATAGGAGATACGCAGTATTTT,CATSRGIGDTQYF